The entry below gives a single T cell receptor beta chain sequence along with its context. There are a few counts of this clone. Which antigen it targets is not known. The sample holds no much larger clone one base away, and base qualities are not on file. In the paper's terms, the time point label means: baseline before first vaccination. The treatment or condition label corresponds to: meningococcal conjugate vaccine given as trial control. Samples from vaccinated people were obtained from the UK trials COV001 and COV002, which included a single-blind randomized controlled phase 2/3 trial of AZD1222 (ChAdOx1 nCoV-19) in healthy adults. For TCRbeta chain sequencing, PBMC samples were collected from trial participants at day 0 and at day 28 after the second dose. The sample comes from a study of T cell responses to AZD1222 COVID-19 vaccine (dated by TCRdb to the early 2020s). Describing the broader study: TCR sequencing covered approximately 230 trial participants: nearly 210 given two doses of AZD1222 and approximately 25 given two doses of MenACWY control vaccine. Trial participants were enrolled by age into 18-55, 56-69 and 70-plus year subgroups, with 148, 28 and 57 TCR-sequenced participants respectively. General conclusions and limits of the study: After two AZD1222 doses, spike-specific TCR breadth and depth were significantly higher than at day 0 and than in MenACWY recipients. Because no day 14 peak-response samples were available, repertoires were characterized only after the peak T cell response. Only six AZD1222 recipients were SARS-CoV-2 seropositive at baseline, limiting conclusions about previously exposed vaccinees. Reportedly, close to half of the unique spike-specific TCRs recognized epitopes lying outside the regions that are mutated in the B.1.351 and B.1.1.7 variants. CD4 TCRs associated with the vaccine covered the entire spike protein, and the dominant responses were in regions 160-218 and 743-854. Participants were mostly white British and included more females than males, and it was suggested by the authors that clonal diversity may have been underestimated. In the small 56-69-year group, the increase in depth fell short of significance, most likely because of low power.

The CDR3 regions of human TCRbeta chains were subjected to immunosequencing. Regarding the original processing steps: TCRs in the repertoires were matched against a reference library of SARS-CoV-2-specific TCRs that had been generated with the MIRA antigen-specificity platform. Breadth was defined as the fraction of unique TCRs that were SARS-CoV-2-associated, and depth was defined as the fraction of total T cells that were SARS-CoV-2-associated. Using the MIRA data, every spike-specific TCR was mapped to the spike region that the TCR reacted to and assigned to either a CD4 or a CD8 class. Log10-transformed breadth and depth values were compared by one-way ANOVA with Sidak's multiple comparisons tests. TCRdb retrieved this table from immuneACCESS and kept in-frame rearrangements only. Not all clones are present; in checked studies, unresolved V genes account for under half, and no reason is known for the remainder. V and J calls and clone size are those listed in that table; D and trimming were worked out from the DNA. This sample holds 100,000 to 150,000 clones; about 88% were observed only once. The ten largest clones take up approximately 18% of the sample.

CDR1 is given as MDHEN and CDR2 as SYDVKM, both from the germline V gene. The CDR3 numbers 16 residues from cysteine through phenylalanine. Kept here is only the CDR3 DNA, which spans 48 bases and is read in frame from base 1. V is cut by 3 bases and J by 4 bases, and the space between the germline ends is 18 bases. This material consisted of peripheral blood, taken on day 0 of MenACWY control vaccination. The sequence derives from an adult in good health. Here the chain combines TRBV28 and TRBJ1-1; the D gene is possibly TRBD1, with 6 bases matching. The nucleotide sequence reads as follows: TGTGCCAGCAGTTTCCCCACGGGGGGCGGGGCCACTGAAGCTTTCTTT. The resulting protein is CASSFPTGGGATEAFF.